This passage covers 31 T cell receptor beta chains from one sample sequenced in a study of T cell responses to AZD1222 COVID-19 vaccine. Method: immunoSEQ multiplex PCR; TCRdb's copy keeps in-frame clones and lacks some. The data show approximately 100,000 clones, about 87% seen once. The source material was peripheral blood, sampled on day 0 of AZD1222 vaccination. These receptors all stem from an adult in good health.

The table lists this clone with a count of one. The chain uses TRBV6-4 and TRBJ2-3; 8 bases align to TRBD2. The length of the CDR3 is 17 residues. Trimming cost V 3 bases and J 2 bases; bases outside gene matches: 10. Germline V CDR1 and CDR2: MRHNA, SNTAGT. The CDR3 loop reads CASSEKGGRHPTDTQYF. The DNA for the CDR3 is TGTGCCAGCAGTGAAAAGGGCGGGAGGCATCCCACAGATACGCAGTATTTT.

The J gene is TRBJ2-6, the V gene TRBV19; D gene uncertain. The CDR3 contains 13 residues. Germline V CDR1 and CDR2: LNHDA, SQIVND (reference sequence). Trimming took 10 bases from V and 0 from J, leaving 7 bases between them. This CDR3 reads CATDNSGANVLTF. In DNA form, the CDR3 reads TGTGCCACTGACAACTCTGGGGCCAACGTCCTGACTTTC.

This clone showed up just once. One junction end disagrees with the germline gene, perhaps due to a read error. The rearrangement joins TRBV7-9 to TRBJ1-1; 7 nucleotides agree with TRBD1. The CDR3 length is 14 residues. CDR1 and CDR2 (germline): SEHNR, FQNEAQ (reference sequence). This CDR3 is CASDRAGENAEAFF. The DNA for the CDR3 is TGTGCCAGCGACAGGGCAGGGGAGAACGCTGAAGCTTTCTTT.

This clone occurred a few times. V is TRBV4-1 and J is TRBJ2-1; 7 bases match TRBD1. This CDR3 spans 16 amino acids. With V trimmed by 0 bases and J by 3 bases, 5 bases remained unmatched. CDR1 and CDR2 (germline): MGHRA, YSYEKL. CDR3 in DNA: TGCGCCAGCAGCCAAGAACCTACAGGGGTCTACAATGAGCAGTTCTTC. Translating it yields CASSQEPTGVYNEQFF.

V and J are TRBV28 and TRBJ1-6, with 9 bases identical to TRBD1. Germline V gives CDR1 MDHEN, CDR2 SYDVKM. With 4 bases clipped from V and 9 bases from J, the junction kept 7 bases outside the gene matches. The CDR3 sequence is 15 residues long. CDR3 region: CASSSYRGQSSPLHF. As DNA, the CDR3 is TGTGCCAGCAGTTCCTACAGGGGGCAGAGTTCACCCCTCCACTTT.

The chain has TRBV6-5 and TRBJ2-2, with a possible D match to TRBD2 (5 bases). Per the germline V gene, CDR1 is MNHEY and CDR2 is SVGAGI. CDR3 length equals 13 residues. The V and J ends lost 8 bases and 1 base respectively, with 8 bases between them. The chain's CDR3 is CASVRENTGELFF. DNA for the CDR3: TGTGCCAGCGTCCGGGAGAACACCGGGGAGCTGTTTTTT.

The chain uses TRBV2 and TRBJ1-1; 7 bases are shared with TRBD1. CDR1 and CDR2 from the germline V gene are SNHLY and FYNNEI. The CDR3 extends over 14 amino acids. The ends lost 8 bases at V and 0 bases at J; junction bases unmatched: 6. CDR3: CASQVGQLNTEAFF. The CDR3 DNA is TGTGCCAGCCAGGTGGGACAGTTGAACACTGAAGCTTTCTTT.

This chain connects TRBV5-5 to TRBJ2-1; 7 bases fit TRBD1. This CDR3 has 14 amino acids. Looked up from germline, CDR1 is SGHKS and CDR2 is YYEKEE (reference sequence). After removal of 3 bases from V and 5 bases from J, the junction contained 5 bases not matched to a gene. The CDR3 nucleotides read TGTGCCAGCAGCTCCGACAGGGTCCACAATGAGCAGTTCTTC. Translating it yields CASSSDRVHNEQFF.

The chain has TRBV3-1 (or the pseudogene TRBV3-2) and TRBJ1-1; D is ambiguous. The V gene's germline CDR1 is LGHDT and CDR2 YNNKEL (reference sequence). CDR3 length equals 13 residues. V lost 6 bases and J 1 base, leaving 9 bases between the germline ends. This CDR3 is CASRSEPNTEAFF. The CDR3 DNA sequence: TGTGCCAGCAGGTCGGAGCCGAACACTGAAGCTTTCTTT.

This chain links TRBV5-8 with TRBJ1-5; a weak D match, TRBD1 (5 bases). V shed 4 bases and J shed 2 bases, with 16 bases lying between them. The length of the CDR3 is 16 residues. The germline V gene has CDR1 SGHTS and CDR2 YDEGEE. As DNA, the CDR3 is TGTGCCAGCAGCCCGAGACAGATACTTGGCAATCAGCCCCAGCATTTT. Its translation: CASSPRQILGNQPQHF.

J is TRBJ2-1 and V is TRBV28; TRBD2 is a possible D gene (6 bases). CDR3 size: 15 residues. In germline, CDR1 is MDHEN, CDR2 SYDVKM. Trimming took 3 bases from V and 7 from J, leaving 16 bases between them. The CDR3 sequence: CASSFASGAGNEQFF. CDR3 in DNA: TGTGCCAGCAGTTTCGCCTCGGGAGCCGGAAATGAGCAGTTCTTC.

This chain joins TRBV9 and TRBJ2-1; TRBD2 aligns across 16 bases. The V gene end was trimmed by 0 bases and the J gene end by 8 bases; junction bases not matched to a gene: 8. Per germline, CDR1 SGDLS and CDR2 YYNGEE. The CDR3 covers 18 residues. The CDR3 here is CASSVAGLAGGPSYEQFF. Here the CDR3 DNA reads TGTGCCAGCAGCGTAGCGGGACTAGCGGGAGGGCCATCATATGAGCAGTTCTTC. Drawing the rest from reference TRBV9 and TRBJ2-1, the complete variable domain is DSGVTQTPKHLITATGQRVTLRCSPRSGDLSVYWYQQSLDQGLQFLIQYYNGEERAKGNILERFSAQQFPDLHSELNLSSLELGDSALYFCASSVAGLAGGPSYEQFFGPGTRLTVL.

The V gene is TRBV7-9, the J gene TRBJ2-7, with 8 bases matching TRBD1. The V segment lost 5 bases and the J segment 0 bases; nucleotides outside the gene matches: 12. The germline gives CDR1 SEHNR, CDR2 FQNEAQ (reference sequence). The CDR3 is 17 amino acids. The CDR3 DNA is TGTGCCAGCAGCGCGAATATGCAACAGGGGGGCTCCTACGAGCAGTACTTC. It yields the protein CASSANMQQGGSYEQYF.

The genes are TRBV11-1 and TRBJ2-1; no firm D call. CDR1 is SGHAT and CDR2 is FQDESV in the germline V gene (reference sequence). CDR3 length: 14 residues. V was trimmed by 3 bases and J by 1 base, leaving 7 bases between them. DNA of the CDR3: TGTGCCAGCAGCTTGGGTGAATCCTACAATGAGCAGTTCTTC. Its protein is CASSLGESYNEQFF.

This sequence joins TRBV6-1 and TRBJ2-7, with 7 bases matching TRBD2. The CDR3 has 15 amino acids. V dropped 1 base and J dropped 7; count of bases not matched to a gene: 10. CDR1 and CDR2 from the germline V gene are MNHNS and SASEGT. CDR3 protein: CASSEGSGMVLEQYF. The CDR3 nucleotides read TGTGCCAGCAGTGAAGGGAGCGGGATGGTATTGGAGCAGTACTTC.

This clone was counted a few times. The chain links TRBV7-2 to TRBJ2-2, with TRBD1 matching over 7 bases. In germline, CDR1 is SGHTA, CDR2 FQGNSA. The ends lost 2 bases at V and 3 bases at J; junction bases unmatched: 6. This CDR3 contains 16 residues. The CDR3 sequence: CASSLQPDRDTGELFF. CDR3 coding DNA: TGTGCCAGCAGCTTACAACCCGACAGGGACACCGGGGAGCTGTTTTTT.

CDR3 nucleotide sequence: TGTGCCTCTGGTGAGGGCGTATCCTACGAGCAGTACTTC. It yields the protein CASGEGVSYEQYF. V gene TRBV19 combines with J gene TRBJ2-7; D may be TRBD2 (5 bases). Trimming removed 11 bases at V and 1 base at J, with 15 bases between. This CDR3 contains 13 residues. CDR1 is LNHDA, CDR2 SQIVND, per germline (reference sequence).

The rearrangement links TRBV3-1 (or the pseudogene TRBV3-2) to TRBJ2-7, with 7 bases that match TRBD1. Per the germline V gene, CDR1 is LGHDT and CDR2 is YNNKEL (reference sequence). Unmatched junction bases numbered 10, after V lost 6 bases and J lost 5 bases. The CDR3 totals 14 residues. This CDR3 is CASRARGTLDEQYF. Written as DNA, the CDR3 is TGTGCCAGCAGGGCCAGGGGGACCCTGGACGAGCAGTACTTC.

The V and J genes are TRBV19 and TRBJ2-1; D remains ambiguous. The V end was cut by 10 bases, the J end by 0 bases, with 13 bases between. CDR3 length: 14 amino acids. CDR1 LNHDA and CDR2 SQIVND come from the germline V gene (reference sequence). The CDR3 sequence: CATSNVLSYNEQFF. The CDR3 DNA sequence: TGTGCCACCTCCAACGTCCTCTCCTACAATGAGCAGTTCTTC.

This clone was seen a single time. This chain uses TRBV6-2 or TRBV6-3 with TRBJ1-1, with a tentative D call TRBD1 (6 bases). Germline lookup yields CDR1 MNHEY and CDR2 SVGEGT. The V end was cut by 5 bases, the J end by 5 bases, with 18 bases between. This CDR3 is built from 15 residues. This chain's CDR3 is CASSPEDSRRTEAFF. The CDR3 DNA follows: TGTGCCAGCAGTCCCGAGGACAGTCGTCGTACTGAAGCTTTCTTT.

This clone was counted between two and nine times. The J gene is TRBJ1-1, the V gene TRBV18; no firm D call. CDR1 is KGHSH and CDR2 is LQKENI in the germline V gene. Trimming cost V 6 bases and J 1 base, with 9 bases left between them. The CDR3 has 13 residues. CDR3 region: CASSQDGNTEAFF. For the CDR3, the DNA is TGTGCCAGCTCCCAGGATGGGAACACTGAAGCTTTCTTT.

This chain links TRBV5-4 with TRBJ2-2; TRBD2 matches 9 bases. The germline CDR1 and CDR2 sequences are SGHNT and YYREEE (reference sequence). The V segment lost 4 bases and the J segment 5 bases; nucleotides outside the gene matches: 9. The length of the CDR3 is 16 residues. The CDR3 sequence: CASSMGAGGSTGELFF. Here the CDR3 DNA reads TGTGCCAGCAGCATGGGAGCGGGAGGAAGTACCGGGGAGCTGTTTTTT.

The chain uses TRBV19 and TRBJ1-1, with D possibly TRBD1 on 5 matching bases. V was shortened by 9 bases and J by 4 bases, with 15 bases between the two germline ends. The CDR3 runs 13 residues. Germline loops: CDR1 LNHDA, CDR2 SQIVND (reference sequence). CDR3 DNA sequence: TGTGCCAGCATTCCCCGGGGGGGCACTGAAGCTTTCTTT. It encodes CASIPRGGTEAFF.

This chain connects TRBV12-3 or TRBV12-4 to TRBJ2-7; TRBD1 matches 10 bases. J lost 5 bases, V lost 6 bases, and 4 bases had no gene match. The length of the CDR3 is 13 residues. The DNA of the CDR3 is TGTGCCAGCAGCCGGGACAGGGGCCACGAGCAGTACTTC. Its protein product is CASSRDRGHEQYF.

The J gene is TRBJ2-1, the V gene TRBV19; 11 positions match TRBD2. The CDR3 consists of 16 residues. Trimming cost V 1 base and J 7 bases; bases outside gene matches: 6. The germline gives CDR1 LNHDA, CDR2 SQIVND (reference sequence). CDR3 sequence reads: CASSIGSGRGWNEQFF. The CDR3 DNA is TGTGCCAGTAGTATAGGTAGCGGGAGGGGGTGGAATGAGCAGTTCTTC.

This clone was counted once. The chain employs TRBV28 and TRBJ2-1, with a weak D call TRBD1 (5 bases). Germline assignment: CDR1 MDHEN and CDR2 SYDVKM. The CDR3 length is 13 residues. V shed 8 bases and J shed 3 bases, with 11 bases lying between them. CDR3 nucleotides: TGTGCCAGCCGTACCCAGGGCTACAATGAGCAGTTCTTC. It is translated as CASRTQGYNEQFF.

The genes are TRBV4-3 and TRBJ2-7; 10 bases match TRBD2. This CDR3 is built from 15 residues. Trimming took 4 bases from V and 3 from J; bases not matched to a gene: 6. Germline V gene lookup returns CDR1 LGHNA and CDR2 YSLEER. For the CDR3, the DNA is TGCGCCAGCAGCCGCGGACTAGCGGACCGCTACGAGCAGTACTTC. Protein: CASSRGLADRYEQYF.

The CDR3 region has the DNA TGCGCCAGCAGCCAGGGGGGAGAAAACTATGGCTACACCTTC. It codes for CASSQGGENYGYTF. The chain couples TRBV4-1 to TRBJ1-2; D might be TRBD1 (5 bases). Trimming cost V 3 bases and J 2 bases, with 10 bases left between them. Germline V gives CDR1 MGHRA, CDR2 YSYEKL. The CDR3 is 14 amino acids.

The rearrangement uses TRBV20-1 and TRBJ2-1; 13 bases are shared with TRBD2. V lost 5 bases, J lost 8 bases, and 12 bases stayed unmatched. The CDR3 is 16 amino acids. The germline V gene has CDR1 DFQATT and CDR2 SNEGSKA (reference sequence). CDR3 residues: CSARGVRTSGSYEQFF. The DNA for the CDR3 is TGCAGTGCTCGTGGGGTGAGGACTAGCGGGAGCTATGAGCAGTTCTTC.

This chain connects TRBV11-2 to TRBJ1-1; D remains unclear. Germline assignment: CDR1 SGHAT and CDR2 FQNNGV. Trimming took 1 base from V and 6 from J, leaving 21 bases between them. CDR3 length: 17 residues. The CDR3 here is CASSLVLRARLIPEAFF. Written as DNA, the CDR3 is TGTGCCAGCAGCTTAGTCCTCCGGGCCCGGCTGATCCCTGAAGCTTTCTTT.

The V and J genes are TRBV19 and TRBJ1-5; possibly TRBD1 for D (5 bases). This CDR3 comprises 15 residues. V lost 3 bases to trimming and J lost 3 bases, with 12 bases between them. The germline V gene encodes CDR1 LNHDA and CDR2 SQIVND (reference sequence). The CDR3 DNA follows: TGTGCCAGTAGTATTAGCCAGGGAAACAATCAGCCCCAGCATTTT. Protein: CASSISQGNNQPQHF. The variable domain in full, completed from reference TRBV19 and TRBJ1-5, reads DGGITQSPKYLFRKEGQNVTLSCEQNLNHDAMYWYRQDPGQGLRLIYYSQIVNDFQKGDIAEGYSVSREKKESFPLTVTSAQKNPTAFYLCASSISQGNNQPQHFGDGTRLSIL.